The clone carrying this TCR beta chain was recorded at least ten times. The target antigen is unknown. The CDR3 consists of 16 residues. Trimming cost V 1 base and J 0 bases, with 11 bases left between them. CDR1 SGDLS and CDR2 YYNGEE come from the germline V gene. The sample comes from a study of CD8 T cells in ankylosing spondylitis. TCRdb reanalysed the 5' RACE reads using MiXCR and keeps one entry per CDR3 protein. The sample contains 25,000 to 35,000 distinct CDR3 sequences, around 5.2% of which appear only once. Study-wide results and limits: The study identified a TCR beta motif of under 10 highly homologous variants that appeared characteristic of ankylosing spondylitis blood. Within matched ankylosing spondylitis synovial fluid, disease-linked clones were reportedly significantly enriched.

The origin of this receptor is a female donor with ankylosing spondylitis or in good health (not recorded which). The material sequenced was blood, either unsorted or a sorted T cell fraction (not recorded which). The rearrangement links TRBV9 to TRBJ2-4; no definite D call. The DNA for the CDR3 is TGTGCCAGCAGCGTATCCCCACTTGTAGCCAAAAACATTCAGTACTTC. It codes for CASSVSPLVAKNIQYF.